The 31 T cell receptor beta chains below all came from one sample that was sequenced in a study of molecular identifiers for immune sequencing clone quantification. TCRdb ran MiXCR on the PCR reads and lists one entry per CDR3 protein. The table records tens of thousands of distinct CDR3 sequences, around a sixth of them present only once. Sequencing input: naive CD8+ T cells from blood, with Jurkat cell RNA spiked in. Subset reported: FACS-sorted CD8+CD4-CCR7+CD45RA+ naive T cells. All receptors come from a human donor in good health. Some libraries in this study had Jurkat cell RNA spiked in.

This chain joins TRBV29-1 and TRBJ2-1; D uncertain. Trimming left V 8 bases short and J 8 bases short, with 19 bases between. The CDR3 runs 13 residues. In germline, CDR1 is SQVTM, CDR2 ANQGSEA. CDR3 nucleotides: TGCAGCATGGACGGCCTATGTACCGATGAGCAGTTCTTC. Translated, it gives CSMDGLCTDEQFF.

To note about this clonotype: A much bigger clone sits one base away, suggesting this may be a read error. The gene calls are TRBV10-3 and TRBJ2-7; perhaps TRBD1 as D (6 bases). From germline, CDR1 is ENHRY and CDR2 SYGVKD. CDR3 length equals 20 residues. CDR3: CAISEPNDRRGTAGSYGQYF. The DNA for the CDR3 is TGTGCCATCAGTGAACCCAACGACAGGCGAGGTACGGCTGGCTCCTACGGGCAGTACTTC.

About this clonotype itself: Just one base apart from a much larger clone, this may be a read error. The conserved phenylalanine or tryptophan is not found at the CDR3 terminus, so this likely reflects a read error. The rearrangement uses TRBV14 and TRBJ2-5; tentatively, D is TRBD1 or TRBD2 (6 bases each). This CDR3 spans 15 amino acids. Trimming stripped 4 bases from V and 10 bases from J, with 22 bases between. Germline V lookup: CDR1 SGHDN, CDR2 FVKESK. CDR3 coding DNA: TGTGCCAGCAGCCCCTTCGTGGGGGGCAATGGTGGCCAGTACTCC. Translation gives CASSPFVGGNGGQYS.

The table lists this clonotype with many counts. This chain links TRBV7-9 with TRBJ1-1; 7 bases align to TRBD1. The V gene's germline CDR1 is SEHNR and CDR2 FQNEAQ (reference sequence). With V trimmed by 2 bases and J by 3 bases, 9 bases remained unmatched. This CDR3 region has 16 residues. CDR3 DNA: TGTGCCAGCAGCTTATTTTGGGGTACAGGGGACACTGAAGCTTTCTTT. Translation: CASSLFWGTGDTEAFF.

This clonotype came up many times. V usage is TRBV7-9 and J usage is TRBJ1-1; tentative D call: TRBD1 (5 bases). The germline CDR1 and CDR2 sequences are SEHNR and FQNEAQ (reference sequence). Trimming removed 1 base at V and 4 bases at J, with 10 bases between. The CDR3 extends over 14 amino acids. The CDR3 DNA sequence: TGTGCCAGCAGCTTAGTTCCCAGGGCCACTGAAGCTTTCTTT. Its translation: CASSLVPRATEAFF.

This clonotype was recorded at least ten times. This chain connects TRBV4-2 to TRBJ2-1; 9 nucleotides align to TRBD1. Trimming removed 6 bases from V and 8 bases from J; junction bases left unmatched: 11. Germline V gives CDR1 LGHNA, CDR2 YNFKEQ. CDR3 size: 15 residues. The CDR3 bases are TGTGCCAGCAGTATGGGACAGGGCATAGAGGATGAGCAGTTCTTC. It codes for CASSMGQGIEDEQFF.

This clonotype was found many times. V and J are TRBV7-9 and TRBJ2-5; D remains unclear. The V gene's germline CDR1 is SEHNR and CDR2 FQNEAQ (reference sequence). V shed 2 bases and J shed 1 base, with 14 bases lying between them. The CDR3 consists of 16 residues. CDR3 residues: CASSLSGPLLQETQYF. Here the CDR3 DNA reads TGTGCCAGCAGCTTATCAGGACCCCTCCTCCAAGAGACCCAGTACTTC.

This clonotype was counted ten times or more. V is TRBV25-1 and J is TRBJ1-2; D not resolved. CDR1 MGHDK and CDR2 SYGVNS come from the germline V gene. Trimming took off 2 bases at V and 5 bases at J, with 9 bases between the two ends. This CDR3 has 13 residues. The CDR3 coding sequence is TGTGCCAGCAGTGAAGGGAGCTTATATGGCTACACCTTC. This encodes CASSEGSLYGYTF.

This clonotype showed up just a few times. The chain is built from TRBV7-8 and TRBJ1-6; D is unresolved. Deletions cut 5 bases from V and 8 bases from J, with 16 bases between. The germline V gene encodes CDR1 SGHVS and CDR2 FQNEAQ. The CDR3 extends over 15 amino acids. The CDR3 region is CASSPRGAVDSPLHF. Here the CDR3 DNA reads TGTGCCAGCAGCCCCCGAGGAGCGGTGGATTCACCCCTCCACTTT.

This clonotype was seen many times. The rearrangement links TRBV4-1 to TRBJ1-2; weak D call: TRBD1 (6 bases). The CDR3 totals 14 residues. V was clipped by 6 bases and J by 1 base, with 12 bases between them. Germline lookup yields CDR1 MGHRA and CDR2 YSYEKL. CDR3 bases: TGCGCCAGCAGGGGGGGCGGGCTTAACTATGGCTACACCTTC. This encodes CASRGGGLNYGYTF.

This clonotype was detected many times. The chain has TRBV7-9 and TRBJ1-5; 8 bases are shared with TRBD1. Germline V CDR1 and CDR2: SEHNR, FQNEAQ (reference sequence). The CDR3 spans 17 residues. With 3 bases clipped from V and 5 bases from J, the junction kept 12 bases outside the gene matches. The CDR3 is CASSLIGTGGSDQPQHF. Written as DNA, the CDR3 is TGTGCCAGCAGCTTGATTGGTACAGGGGGTTCGGATCAGCCCCAGCATTTT.

At least ten counts were recorded for this clonotype. The rearrangement uses TRBV10-3 and TRBJ2-7; 13 positions match TRBD2. The junction had 5 bases not matched to a gene; V was cut back by 5 bases and J by 1 base. Germline values: CDR1 ENHRY, CDR2 SYGVKD. This CDR3 has 16 residues. The CDR3 region has the DNA TGTGCCATCAGTAGGACTAGCGGGAGCAGTTCCTACGAGCAGTACTTC. The encoded protein is CAISRTSGSSSYEQYF.

This clonotype was seen at least ten times. The V and J genes are TRBV20-1 and TRBJ2-7; possibly TRBD1 or TRBD2 for D (5 bases each). Deletions cut 0 bases from V and 0 bases from J, with 6 bases between. In germline, CDR1 is DFQATT, CDR2 SNEGSKA (reference sequence). The CDR3 sequence is 13 residues long. The CDR3 spells CSAREGTSYEQYF. DNA of the CDR3: TGCAGTGCTAGAGAAGGGACCTCCTACGAGCAGTACTTC.

This clonotype showed up many times. The V and J genes are TRBV5-1 and TRBJ1-2, with 9 bases that match TRBD1. The CDR3 contains 13 residues. Trimming removed 2 bases from V and 8 bases from J; junction bases left unmatched: 4. The V gene's germline CDR1 is SGHRS and CDR2 YFSETQ. The CDR3 here is CASSLWTGDGYTF. The DNA of the CDR3 is TGCGCCAGCAGCTTATGGACAGGGGACGGCTACACCTTC.

Concerning this clonotype itself: This may arise from a read error, as a much more abundant clone is one base away. This chain links TRBV3-1 with TRBJ2-7; no definite D call. Germline-derived CDR1 and CDR2 are LGHDT and YNNKEL (reference sequence). There are 14 residues in the CDR3. The CDR3 reads CASSQDFGPYERYF. DNA of the CDR3: TGTGCCAGCAGCCAAGACTTCGGCCCCTACGAGCGGTACTTC.

To note about this clonotype: A much larger clone differs by one base, so this may be a read error. This chain uses TRBV28 with TRBJ1-1; maybe TRBD1 (5 bases). V was cut by 4 bases and J by 3 bases, with 12 bases left in between. In germline, CDR1 is MDHEN, CDR2 SYDVKM. The CDR3 runs to 14 residues. CDR3 sequence (DNA): TGTGCCAGCAGTTCTGTAAGGGGCCACACTGAAGCTTTCTTT. This gives the protein CASSSVRGHTEAFF.

At least ten counts were recorded for this clonotype. This rearrangement joins TRBV7-2 to TRBJ1-4, with TRBD1 matching 8 bases. The J segment lost 8 bases and the V segment lost 3 bases, leaving 8 bases of the junction unmatched. The CDR3 spans 15 residues. Germline V gene data show CDR1 as SGHTA and CDR2 as FQGNSA. This CDR3 reads CASSFAGQGKEKLFF. The CDR3, as DNA: TGTGCCAGCAGCTTTGCCGGACAGGGCAAAGAAAAACTGTTTTTT. Drawing the rest from reference TRBV7-2 and TRBJ1-4, the complete variable domain is GAGVSQSPSNKVTEKGKDVELRCDPISGHTALYWYRQSLGQGLEFLIYFQGNSAPDKSGLPSDRFSAERTGGSVSTLTIQRTQQEDSAVYLCASSFAGQGKEKLFFGSGTQLSVL.

This clonotype has at least ten counts. The chain employs TRBV16 and TRBJ2-6, with 8 bases matching TRBD2. CDR1 and CDR2 (germline): KGHSY, FQNENV. The length of the CDR3 is 19 residues. The trim removed 2 bases at V and 0 bases at J, leaving 9 bases unmatched. DNA of the CDR3: TGTGCCAGCAGCCAAGGGAGACTAGCGACAAACTCTGGGGCCAACGTCCTGACTTTC. This encodes CASSQGRLATNSGANVLTF.

This clonotype was seen many times. V gene TRBV2 combines with J gene TRBJ2-7, with 7 nucleotides matching TRBD1. Germline CDR1 and CDR2: SNHLY and FYNNEI. This CDR3 has 16 amino acids. V was pared by 1 base and J by 0 bases, with 6 bases of the junction left unmatched. CDR3 amino acids: CASSEGQGRASYEQYF. CDR3 DNA: TGTGCCAGCAGTGAAGGACAGGGCAGGGCCTCCTACGAGCAGTACTTC.

This clonotype was recorded once. This may be a read error, as it is one base from a much larger clone. The rearrangement joins TRBV27 to TRBJ2-3, with 8 positions matching TRBD1. From germline, CDR1 is MNHEY and CDR2 SMNVEV (reference sequence). The CDR3 loop spans 13 amino acids. The CDR3 here is CASSLVGTGTQYF. As DNA, the CDR3 is TGTGCCAGCAGTTTAGTAGGGACAGGTACGCAGTATTTT.

At least ten counts were recorded for this clonotype. The V gene is TRBV7-9, the J gene TRBJ2-7; 8 positions match TRBD2. The J segment lost 4 bases and the V segment lost 5 bases, leaving 13 bases of the junction unmatched. The CDR3 length is 16 residues. CDR1 and CDR2 (germline): SEHNR, FQNEAQ (reference sequence). Written as DNA, the CDR3 is TGTGCCAGCAGCGCCCGCGGGGGGCTCTCTTTATACGAGCAGTACTTC. Residues: CASSARGGLSLYEQYF.

This clonotype showed up just a few times. This chain connects TRBV6-1 to TRBJ1-6; D not resolved. The V and J ends lost 1 base and 7 bases respectively, with 11 bases between them. The CDR3 loop spans 15 amino acids. The V gene's germline CDR1 is MNHNS and CDR2 SASEGT. CDR3 sequence: CASSEEGGSNSPLHF. The DNA of the CDR3 is TGTGCCAGCAGTGAAGAAGGAGGGAGCAATTCACCCCTCCACTTT.

This clonotype was detected ten times or more. The genes are TRBV11-2 and TRBJ1-1; D not certain. V lost 1 base and J lost 1, with 10 bases in between. Germline loops: CDR1 SGHAT, CDR2 FQNNGV. CDR3 length equals 15 residues. CDR3 amino acids: CASSLAGLTNTEAFF. In nucleotides, the CDR3 is TGTGCCAGCAGCTTAGCCGGACTAACGAACACTGAAGCTTTCTTT.

This clonotype was seen many times. The rearrangement joins TRBV15 to TRBJ2-3; D not certain. The CDR3 spans 15 residues. CDR1 and CDR2 from the germline V gene are LNHNV and YYDKDF (reference sequence). Trimming took 1 base from V and 2 from J, leaving 10 bases between them. The CDR3 region is CATSRVAQPTDTQYF. DNA of the CDR3: TGTGCCACCAGCAGAGTCGCACAGCCCACAGATACGCAGTATTTT.

This clonotype showed up many times. The genes are TRBV28 and TRBJ2-7; 7 nucleotides align to TRBD2. CDR1 is MDHEN and CDR2 is SYDVKM in the germline V gene. The ends lost 5 bases at V and 1 base at J; junction bases unmatched: 11. The CDR3 is 16 residues long. The CDR3 protein is CASSGIDAGVSYEQYF. The CDR3, as DNA: TGTGCCAGCAGTGGGATCGATGCGGGAGTGTCCTACGAGCAGTACTTC.

At least ten counts were recorded for this clonotype. The V and J genes are TRBV9 and TRBJ2-1; D not resolved. Germline values: CDR1 SGDLS, CDR2 YYNGEE. There are 12 residues in the CDR3. V was clipped by 5 bases and J by 6 bases, with 9 bases between them. CDR3 in DNA: TGTGCCAGCAGGTGGACCACCAATGAGCAGTTCTTC. Its translation is CASRWTTNEQFF.

This clonotype appeared many times. The genes are TRBV29-1 and TRBJ1-1, with 8 nucleotides matching TRBD1. The CDR3 runs 12 residues. CDR1 is SQVTM, CDR2 ANQGSEA, per germline. J lost 8 bases, V lost 7 bases, and 9 bases had no gene match. The DNA of the CDR3 is TGCAGCGCCGAGGACAGGGCGCCAGAAGCTTTCTTT. Protein sequence: CSAEDRAPEAFF.

This clonotype was observed a handful of times. The rearrangement uses TRBV11-2 and TRBJ1-1, with 7 bases aligning to TRBD1. The germline V gene encodes CDR1 SGHAT and CDR2 FQNNGV. The CDR3 length is 12 residues. V trimming: 9 bases; J trimming: 3 bases; junction bases outside the gene matches: 4. The CDR3 loop is CASTGVYTEAFF. The CDR3 DNA reads TGTGCCAGTACAGGGGTTTACACTGAAGCTTTCTTT.

This clonotype has more than one count but fewer than ten. The V gene is TRBV4-1, the J gene TRBJ2-2; 8 nucleotides line up with TRBD2. CDR3 size: 16 residues. V lost 5 bases, J lost 5 bases, and 10 bases stayed unmatched. Germline V gene sequence: CDR1 MGHRA, CDR2 YSYEKL. The CDR3 spells CASSTQGLAPTGELFF. CDR3 bases: TGCGCCAGCAGCACCCAAGGACTAGCCCCGACCGGGGAGCTGTTTTTT.

This clonotype was counted at least ten times. This chain links TRBV13 with TRBJ2-3, with unresolved D. Germline assignment: CDR1 PRHDT and CDR2 FYEKMQ (reference sequence). The CDR3 length is 15 residues. Trimming removed 0 bases at V and 4 bases at J, with 11 bases between. CDR3 region: CASSLGLPGADTQYF. Here the CDR3 DNA reads TGTGCCAGCAGCTTAGGGCTACCTGGAGCAGATACGCAGTATTTT.

This clonotype was found many times. The V gene is TRBV19, the J gene TRBJ2-7, with TRBD1 identical over 10 bases. Germline loops: CDR1 LNHDA, CDR2 SQIVND (reference sequence). With 9 bases clipped from V and 5 bases from J, the junction kept 10 bases outside the gene matches. The CDR3 length is 14 residues. CDR3 region: CARAGTGDHDEQYF. The CDR3 bases are TGTGCCAGAGCCGGGACAGGGGACCATGACGAGCAGTACTTC.